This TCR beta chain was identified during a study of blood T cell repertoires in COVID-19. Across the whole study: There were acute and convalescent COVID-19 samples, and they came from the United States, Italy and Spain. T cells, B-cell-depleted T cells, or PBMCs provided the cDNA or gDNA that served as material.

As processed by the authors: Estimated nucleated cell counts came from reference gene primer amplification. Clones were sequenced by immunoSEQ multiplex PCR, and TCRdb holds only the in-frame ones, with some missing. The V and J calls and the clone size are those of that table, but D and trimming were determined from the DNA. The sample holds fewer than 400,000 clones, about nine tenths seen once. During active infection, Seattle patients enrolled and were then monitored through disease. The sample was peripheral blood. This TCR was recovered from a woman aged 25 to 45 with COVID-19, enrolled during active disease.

The CDR3: CASSFGTTEETQYF. The CDR3 DNA is TGTGCCAGCAGCTTTGGGACTACCGAAGAGACCCAGTACTTC. V gene TRBV5-6 combines with J gene TRBJ2-5, with 7 bases fitting TRBD2. Per germline, CDR1 SGHDT and CDR2 YYEEEE. V lost 2 bases and J lost 3; bases outside the gene matches: 4. The CDR3 is 14 residues long.